A selection of T cell receptor beta chains follows, all from one sample in a study of cytomegalovirus exposure and HLA in healthy donors. Data came from immunoSEQ multiplex PCR; TCRdb stores just in-frame clones and leaves some out. The sample holds 90,000 or so clones, roughly 70% seen once. Sequenced sample: PBMCs. The receptor set was obtained from a woman aged 18-29 years in good health and CMV-seropositive. CDR3s include the opening cysteine and the closing phenylalanine or tryptophan. A D gene is named only where the DNA matches it firmly. Not every row has a clone size; where given, it reads once, few, many or a size class.

D: .; J: TRBJ1-1; size: few; V: TRBV5-6; CDR3: CASSLTVNTEAFF; DNA: TGTGCCAGCAGCCTGACAGTGAACACTGAAGCTTTCTTT
D: .; J: TRBJ1-6; size: few; V: TRBV7-3; CDR3: CASSFGSGSPLHF; DNA: TGTGCCAGCAGCTTCGGGAGTGGGTCACCCCTCCACTTT
D: .; J: TRBJ2-3; size: .; V: TRBV12-5; CDR3: CASGPLGGPRTYADTQYF; DNA: TGTGCTAGTGGTCCCTTGGGGGGACCCCGGACTTACGCAGATACGCAGTATTTT
D: .; J: TRBJ2-2; size: .; V: TRBV7-3; CDR3: CASSLNPGRGTGELFF; DNA: TGTGCCAGCAGCTTAAACCCAGGGCGGGGCACCGGGGAGCTGTTTTTT
D: .; J: TRBJ2-1; size: few; V: TRBV5-1; CDR3: CASSSHVGNEQFF; DNA: TGCGCCAGCAGCTCCCACGTCGGGAATGAGCAGTTCTTC
D: .; J: TRBJ2-7; size: .; V: TRBV13; CDR3: CASSLGPTGSYEQYF; DNA: TGTGCCAGCAGCTTAGGCCCTACCGGGAGTTACGAGCAGTACTTC
D: .; J: TRBJ2-7; size: .; V: TRBV4-3; CDR3: CASSHGGFYEQYF; DNA: TGCGCCAGCAGCCACGGAGGGTTCTACGAGCAGTACTTC
D: TRBD2; J: TRBJ2-1; size: few; V: TRBV2; CDR3: CASSFGTSGRGGGEQFF; DNA: TGTGCCAGCAGCTTTGGGACTAGCGGGAGGGGTGGGGGTGAGCAGTTCTTC
D: .; J: TRBJ1-1; size: .; V: TRBV18; CDR3: CASSPRLSGTEAFF; DNA: TGTGCCAGCTCACCACGGCTGTCTGGCACTGAAGCTTTCTTT
D: .; J: TRBJ2-4; size: .; V: TRBV11-2; CDR3: CASSSGVLAKNIQYF; DNA: TGTGCCAGCAGCTCCGGGGTCTTAGCCAAAAACATTCAGTACTTC
D: .; J: TRBJ1-5; size: .; V: TRBV6-5; CDR3: CASSYGPPSNQPQHF; DNA: TGTGCCAGCAGTTACGGCCCCCCGTCGAATCAGCCCCAGCATTTT
D: .; J: TRBJ1-2; size: few; V: TRBV4-3; CDR3: CASSHLGQPSDGYTF; DNA: TGCGCCAGCAGCCACTTAGGACAGCCTTCCGATGGCTACACCTTC
D: TRBD1; J: TRBJ1-1; size: .; V: TRBV27; CDR3: CASSFRGFVEGNTEAFF; DNA: TGTGCCAGCAGTTTCAGGGGGTTCGTAGAGGGAAACACTGAAGCTTTCTTT
D: TRBD1; J: TRBJ2-1; size: .; V: TRBV6-5; CDR3: CASSLDRDNEQFF; DNA: TGTGCCAGCAGCCTGGACAGGGACAATGAGCAGTTCTTC
D: TRBD2; J: TRBJ2-6; size: .; V: TRBV7-9; CDR3: CASSFSSGSTGANVLTF; DNA: TGTGCCAGCAGCTTCTCTAGCGGGAGCACTGGGGCCAACGTCCTGACTTTC
D: TRBD1; J: TRBJ1-1; size: .; V: TRBV9; CDR3: CASSPADRVFLSWMNTEAFF; DNA: TGTGCCAGCAGCCCCGCCGACAGGGTATTCCTATCCTGGATGAACACTGAAGCTTTCTTT
D: TRBD1; J: TRBJ2-3; size: .; V: TRBV6-1; CDR3: CASSLTGKANTQYF; DNA: TGTGCCAGCAGCCTGACAGGGAAGGCGAATACGCAGTATTTT
D: .; J: TRBJ1-6; size: .; V: TRBV27; CDR3: CASSLATGLPNSPLHF; DNA: TGTGCCAGCAGTTTAGCCACAGGGTTACCGAATTCACCCCTCCACTTT
D: .; J: TRBJ1-1; size: .; V: TRBV7-3; CDR3: CASSVSSRLGGVITGAFF; DNA: TGTGCCAGCAGCGTATCCTCACGATTGGGGGGAGTGATAACGGGCGCTTTCTTT
D: .; J: TRBJ1-5; size: .; V: TRBV7-2; CDR3: CASSPGGGRWDQPQHF; DNA: TGTGCCAGCAGCCCGGGAGGGGGGCGTTGGGATCAGCCCCAGCATTTT
D: .; J: TRBJ2-3; size: .; V: TRBV4-3; CDR3: CASSQSTRDTQYF; DNA: TGCGCCAGCAGCCAGTCCACTCGGGATACGCAGTATTTT
D: .; J: TRBJ1-4; size: .; V: TRBV28; CDR3: CASTTRRTQFYEKLFF; DNA: TGTGCCAGCACCACTCGCCGGACTCAGTTTTATGAAAAACTGTTTTTT
D: .; J: TRBJ1-3; size: .; V: TRBV7-8; CDR3: CASSFARDRGNTIYF; DNA: TGTGCCAGCAGCTTCGCCCGAGACAGGGGAAACACCATATATTTT
D: TRBD2; J: TRBJ2-1; size: once; V: TRBV7-3; CDR3: CASSPGLGYNEQFF; DNA: TGTGCCAGCAGCCCAGGACTAGGTTACAATGAGCAGTTCTTC
D: TRBD1; J: TRBJ2-7; size: .; V: TRBV2; CDR3: CASGTGGFYEQYF; DNA: TGTGCCAGCGGGACAGGGGGCTTCTACGAGCAGTACTTC
D: TRBD1; J: TRBJ1-1; size: .; V: TRBV6-6; CDR3: CASGLEQGRFTEAFF; DNA: TGTGCCAGCGGCTTAGAACAGGGGAGGTTCACTGAAGCTTTCTTT
D: TRBD1; J: TRBJ1-1; size: few; V: TRBV18; CDR3: CASSLGTEAEAFF; DNA: TGTGCCAGCTCACTCGGGACAGAGGCTGAAGCTTTCTTT
D: .; J: TRBJ1-1; size: .; V: TRBV29-1; CDR3: CSVEAEVEAFF; DNA: TGCAGCGTTGAGGCCGAAGTTGAAGCTTTCTTT
D: .; J: TRBJ1-4; size: .; V: TRBV5-1; CDR3: CASSLAGQGNEKLFF; DNA: TGCGCCAGCAGCTTGGCAGGGCAGGGTAATGAAAAACTGTTTTTT
D: .; J: TRBJ2-3; size: .; V: TRBV9; CDR3: CASSVEGLPVDTQYF; DNA: TGTGCCAGCAGCGTAGAGGGACTGCCGGTAGATACGCAGTATTTT
D: .; J: TRBJ2-5; size: .; V: TRBV7-3; CDR3: CASSLTGRAGETQYF; DNA: TGTGCCAGCAGCTTAACGGGCAGGGCAGGGGAGACCCAGTACTTC
D: .; J: TRBJ2-1; size: .; V: TRBV6-5; CDR3: CASSRGQLLGGEQFF; DNA: TGTGCCAGCAGCCGTGGACAACTCTTAGGCGGTGAGCAGTTCTTC
D: TRBD2; J: TRBJ2-1; size: .; V: TRBV5-1; CDR3: CASSSLAGGLNEQFF; DNA: TGCGCCAGCAGCTCTCTAGCGGGGGGCCTCAATGAGCAGTTCTTC
D: TRBD2; J: TRBJ2-7; size: .; V: TRBV7-2; CDR3: CASSSLILGSGRHEQYF; DNA: TGTGCCAGCAGCTCCCTAATCCTAGGGAGCGGGAGGCACGAGCAGTACTTC
D: TRBD2; J: TRBJ2-7; size: .; V: TRBV4-3; CDR3: CASSQDIASGDYEQYF; DNA: TGCGCCAGCAGCCAAGATATAGCTAGCGGGGACTACGAGCAGTACTTC
D: TRBD1; J: TRBJ1-2; size: .; V: TRBV6-1; CDR3: CASINPGTGEYGYTF; DNA: TGTGCCAGCATTAACCCCGGGACAGGGGAGTATGGCTACACCTTC
D: TRBD1; J: TRBJ2-7; size: .; V: TRBV7-8; CDR3: CASSLVRGQGDEQYF; DNA: TGTGCCAGCAGCTTAGTCCGCGGACAGGGCGACGAGCAGTACTTC
D: .; J: TRBJ2-3; size: medium-sized; V: TRBV4-1; CDR3: CASSQEARTLDTQYF; DNA: TGCGCCAGCAGCCAAGAGGCCAGGACTCTGGATACGCAGTATTTT
D: TRBD1; J: TRBJ1-2; size: .; V: TRBV6-1; CDR3: CASSERRTGGFSGGGYTF; DNA: TGTGCCAGCAGTGAAAGGAGAACAGGGGGCTTTTCAGGGGGTGGCTACACCTTC
D: TRBD2; J: TRBJ2-5; size: few; V: TRBV4-1; CDR3: CASGTREQETQYF; DNA: TGCGCCAGCGGGACTAGAGAACAAGAGACCCAGTACTTC
D: TRBD2; J: TRBJ2-1; size: .; V: TRBV4-3; CDR3: CASSQGTGGYNEQFF; DNA: TGCGCCAGCAGCCAAGGGACGGGGGGTTACAATGAGCAGTTCTTC
D: TRBD2; J: TRBJ2-3; size: once; V: TRBV10-3; CDR3: CAISQGLAGFTDTQYF; DNA: TGTGCCATCAGCCAGGGACTAGCGGGATTCACAGATACGCAGTATTTT
D: TRBD2; J: TRBJ2-3; size: few; V: TRBV7-3; CDR3: CASSLLAGTDTQYF; DNA: TGTGCCAGCAGCTTACTAGCGGGCACAGATACGCAGTATTTT
D: TRBD1; J: TRBJ2-2; size: few; V: TRBV10-1; CDR3: CASSEHDRVTGELFF; DNA: TGCGCCAGCAGTGAGCATGACAGGGTTACCGGGGAGCTGTTTTTT
D: TRBD2; J: TRBJ2-1; size: once; V: TRBV18; CDR3: CASSRLAGAGEQFF; DNA: TGTGCCAGCTCAAGACTAGCGGGGGCGGGGGAGCAGTTCTTC
D: TRBD2; J: TRBJ2-3; size: .; V: TRBV5-4; CDR3: CASSSTSGRATDTQYF; DNA: TGTGCCAGCAGCTCAACTAGCGGGAGAGCAACAGATACGCAGTATTTT
D: TRBD2; J: TRBJ2-1; size: few; V: TRBV12-5; CDR3: CASAPRWSGGINEQFF; DNA: TGTGCTAGTGCCCCGAGATGGAGCGGGGGGATTAATGAGCAGTTCTTC